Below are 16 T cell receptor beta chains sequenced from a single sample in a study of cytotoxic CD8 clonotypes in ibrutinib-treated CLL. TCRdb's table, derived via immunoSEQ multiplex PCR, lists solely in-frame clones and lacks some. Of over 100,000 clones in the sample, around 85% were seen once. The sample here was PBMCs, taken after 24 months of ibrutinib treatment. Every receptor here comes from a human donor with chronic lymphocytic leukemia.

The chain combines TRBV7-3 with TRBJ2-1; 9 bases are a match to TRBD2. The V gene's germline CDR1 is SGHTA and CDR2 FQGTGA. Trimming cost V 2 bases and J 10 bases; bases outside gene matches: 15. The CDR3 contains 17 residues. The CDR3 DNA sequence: TGTGCCAGCAGCTTAGTTTCCCCCGGACTAGCGACGCACGAGCAGTTCTTC. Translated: CASSLVSPGLATHEQFF. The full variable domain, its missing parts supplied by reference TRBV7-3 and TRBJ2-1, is GAGVSQTPSNKVTEKGKYVELRCDPISGHTALYWYRQSLGQGPEFLIYFQGTGAADDSGLPNDRFFAVRPEGSVSTLKIQRTERGDSAVYLCASSLVSPGLATHEQFFGPGTRLTVL.

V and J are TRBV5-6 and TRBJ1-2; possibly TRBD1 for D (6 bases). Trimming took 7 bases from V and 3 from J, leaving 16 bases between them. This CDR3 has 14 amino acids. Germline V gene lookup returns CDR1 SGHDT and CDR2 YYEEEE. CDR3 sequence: CASRGRGAYYGYTF. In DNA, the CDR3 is TGTGCCAGCCGTGGAAGGGGGGCCTACTATGGCTACACCTTC.

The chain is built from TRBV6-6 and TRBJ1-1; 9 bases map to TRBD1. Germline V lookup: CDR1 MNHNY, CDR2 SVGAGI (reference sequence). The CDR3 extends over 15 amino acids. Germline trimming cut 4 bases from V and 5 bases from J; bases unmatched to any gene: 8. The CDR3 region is CASSSPGTGKTEAFF. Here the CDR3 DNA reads TGTGCCAGCAGTTCACCAGGGACAGGGAAAACTGAAGCTTTCTTT.

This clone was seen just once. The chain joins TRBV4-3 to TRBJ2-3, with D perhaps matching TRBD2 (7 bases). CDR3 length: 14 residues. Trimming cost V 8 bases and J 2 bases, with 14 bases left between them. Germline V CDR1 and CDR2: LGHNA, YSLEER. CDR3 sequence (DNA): TGCGCCAGCTCCGAGGGGGGGTACACAGATACGCAGTATTTT. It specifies CASSEGGYTDTQYF.

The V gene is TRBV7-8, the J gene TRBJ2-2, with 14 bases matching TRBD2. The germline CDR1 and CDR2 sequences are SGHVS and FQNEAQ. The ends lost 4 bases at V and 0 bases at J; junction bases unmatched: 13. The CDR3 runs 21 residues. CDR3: CASSSYPKGTSGSSNTGELFF. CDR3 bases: TGTGCCAGCAGCTCTTACCCTAAGGGGACTAGCGGGAGTTCGAACACCGGGGAGCTGTTTTTT.

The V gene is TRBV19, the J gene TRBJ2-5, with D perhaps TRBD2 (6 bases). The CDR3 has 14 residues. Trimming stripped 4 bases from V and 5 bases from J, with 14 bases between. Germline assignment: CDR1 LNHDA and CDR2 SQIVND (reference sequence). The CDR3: CASSKRGLEETQYF. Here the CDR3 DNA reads TGTGCCAGTAGTAAACGGGGACTCGAGGAGACCCAGTACTTC.

The CDR3 is CASSVGQGDSNSPLHF. The CDR3 DNA is TGCGCCAGCAGCGTGGGACAGGGTGACAGCAATTCACCCCTCCACTTT. The V call is TRBV5-1, the J call TRBJ1-6; TRBD1 matches at 9 bases. Trimming cost V 4 bases and J 7 bases; bases outside gene matches: 9. This CDR3 comprises 16 residues. From germline, CDR1 is SGHRS and CDR2 YFSETQ. Complete variable domain (other parts from reference TRBV5-1 and TRBJ1-6): KAGVTQTPRYLIKTRGQQVTLSCSPISGHRSVSWYQQTPGQGLQFLFEYFSETQRNKGNFPGRFSGRQFSNSRSEMNVSTLELGDSALYLCASSVGQGDSNSPLHFGNGTRLTVT.

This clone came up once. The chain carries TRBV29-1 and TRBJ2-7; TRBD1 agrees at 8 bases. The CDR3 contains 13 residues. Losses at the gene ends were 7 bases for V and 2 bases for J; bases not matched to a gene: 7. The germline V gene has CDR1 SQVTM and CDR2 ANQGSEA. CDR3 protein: CSGGTGDTYEQYF. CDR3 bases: TGCAGCGGGGGGACAGGCGATACCTACGAGCAGTACTTC.

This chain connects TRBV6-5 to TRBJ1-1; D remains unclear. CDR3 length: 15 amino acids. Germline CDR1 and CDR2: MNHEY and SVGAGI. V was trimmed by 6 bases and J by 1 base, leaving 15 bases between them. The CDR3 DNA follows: TGTGCCAGCAGCCCGATAAGTCCTACGAACACTGAAGCTTTCTTT. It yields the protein CASSPISPTNTEAFF.

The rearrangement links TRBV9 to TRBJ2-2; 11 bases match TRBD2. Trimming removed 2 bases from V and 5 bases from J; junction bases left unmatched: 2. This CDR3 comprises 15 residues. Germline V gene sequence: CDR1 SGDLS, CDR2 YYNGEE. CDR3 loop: CASSVTSGRTGELFF. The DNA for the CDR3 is TGTGCCAGCAGCGTTACTAGCGGGAGAACCGGGGAGCTGTTTTTT.

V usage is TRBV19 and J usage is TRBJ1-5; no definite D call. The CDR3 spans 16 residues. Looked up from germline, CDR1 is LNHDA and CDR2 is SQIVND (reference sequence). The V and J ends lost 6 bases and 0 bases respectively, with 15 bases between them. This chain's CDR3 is CASSNQGAFSNQPQHF. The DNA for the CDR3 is TGTGCCAGTAGCAACCAAGGAGCTTTTAGCAATCAGCCCCAGCATTTT.

This CDR3 is CASSGQSFNYGYTF. The CDR3, as DNA: TGTGCCAGCAGTGGACAGAGCTTTAACTATGGCTACACCTTC. V and J are TRBV2 and TRBJ1-2, with D perhaps matching TRBD1 (5 bases). Germline loops: CDR1 SNHLY, CDR2 FYNNEI. CDR3 size: 14 residues. V lost 4 bases and J 1 base, leaving 10 bases between the germline ends.

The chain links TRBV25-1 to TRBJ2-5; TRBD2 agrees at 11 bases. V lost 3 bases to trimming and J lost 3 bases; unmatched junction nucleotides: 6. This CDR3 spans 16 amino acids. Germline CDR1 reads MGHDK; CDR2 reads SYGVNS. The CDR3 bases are TGTGCCAGCAGTGAGCCGCCTAGCGGGGGGAAAGAGACCCAGTACTTC. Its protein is CASSEPPSGGKETQYF.

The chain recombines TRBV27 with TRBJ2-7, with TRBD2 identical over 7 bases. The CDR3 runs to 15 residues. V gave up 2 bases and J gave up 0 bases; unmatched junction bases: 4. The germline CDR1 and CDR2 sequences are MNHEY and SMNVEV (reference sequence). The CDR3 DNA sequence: TGTGCCAGCAGTTTAGTGTCTAGCGGCTCCTACGAGCAGTACTTC. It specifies CASSLVSSGSYEQYF.

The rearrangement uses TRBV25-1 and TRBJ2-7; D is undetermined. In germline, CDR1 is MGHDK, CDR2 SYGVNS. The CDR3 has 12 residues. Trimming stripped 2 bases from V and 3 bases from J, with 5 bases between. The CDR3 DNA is TGTGCCAGCAGTGAACAGAGCTACGAGCAGTACTTC. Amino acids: CASSEQSYEQYF.

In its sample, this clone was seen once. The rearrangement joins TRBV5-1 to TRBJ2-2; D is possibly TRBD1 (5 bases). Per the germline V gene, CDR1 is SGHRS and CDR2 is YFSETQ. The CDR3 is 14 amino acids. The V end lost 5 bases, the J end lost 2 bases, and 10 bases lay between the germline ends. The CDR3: CASSSQVNTGELFF. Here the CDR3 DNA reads TGCGCCAGCAGTTCACAGGTCAACACCGGGGAGCTGTTTTTT.